The clone carrying this T cell receptor (beta chain) was picked up many times. Its antigen is unidentified. This CDR3 is built from 11 residues. Trimming left V 5 bases short and J 8 bases short, with 9 bases between. Germline CDR1 is SGHAT and CDR2 is FQNNGV. TCRdb reprocessed the reads with MiXCR, giving one entry per CDR3 protein. The profile shows about 180,000 distinct CDR3 sequences, approximately 15% of them singletons. The sample originates from a study of T cell repertoires in cytomegalovirus infection. As for the study in general: Matching HLA type, along with CMV infection, was indicated by public TCR beta signatures. Study-wide results and limits: CMV-specific HLA-C-restricted TCR beta clonotypes dominated the ex vivo response. Cumulative frequency (of public TCR beta family members) identified carriers of CMV plus the relevant HLA.

Specimen: PBMCs. This TCR came from a human donor in good health (CMV status not recorded). Some clones in this sample may be carry-over from other donors' samples. V gene TRBV11-2 combines with J gene TRBJ1-1; the D is unclear. The CDR3 nucleotides are TGTGCCAGCAGCCACGAGCAAGAAGCTTTCTTT. As protein: CASSHEQEAFF. The full variable domain, rest sourced from reference TRBV11-2 and TRBJ1-1, is EAGVAQSPRYKIIEKRQSVAFWCNPISGHATLYWYQQILGQGPKLLIQFQNNGVVDDSQLPKDRFSAERLKGVDSTLKIQPAKLEDSAVYLCASSHEQEAFFGQGTRLTVV.